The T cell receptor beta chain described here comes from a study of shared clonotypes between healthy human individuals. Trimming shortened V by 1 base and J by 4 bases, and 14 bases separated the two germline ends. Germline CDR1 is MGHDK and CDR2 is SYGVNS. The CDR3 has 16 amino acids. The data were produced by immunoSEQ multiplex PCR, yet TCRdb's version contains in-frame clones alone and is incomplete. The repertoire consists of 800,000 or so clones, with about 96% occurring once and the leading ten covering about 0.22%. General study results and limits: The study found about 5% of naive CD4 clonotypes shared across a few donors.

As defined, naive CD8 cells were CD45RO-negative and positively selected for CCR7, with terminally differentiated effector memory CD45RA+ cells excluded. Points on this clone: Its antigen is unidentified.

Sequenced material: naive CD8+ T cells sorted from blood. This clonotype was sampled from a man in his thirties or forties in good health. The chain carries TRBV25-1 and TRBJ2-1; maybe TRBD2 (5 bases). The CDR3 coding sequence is TGTGCCAGCAGTGAATGGGGAAGGTGGAGGTACAATGAGCAGTTCTTC. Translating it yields CASSEWGRWRYNEQFF.